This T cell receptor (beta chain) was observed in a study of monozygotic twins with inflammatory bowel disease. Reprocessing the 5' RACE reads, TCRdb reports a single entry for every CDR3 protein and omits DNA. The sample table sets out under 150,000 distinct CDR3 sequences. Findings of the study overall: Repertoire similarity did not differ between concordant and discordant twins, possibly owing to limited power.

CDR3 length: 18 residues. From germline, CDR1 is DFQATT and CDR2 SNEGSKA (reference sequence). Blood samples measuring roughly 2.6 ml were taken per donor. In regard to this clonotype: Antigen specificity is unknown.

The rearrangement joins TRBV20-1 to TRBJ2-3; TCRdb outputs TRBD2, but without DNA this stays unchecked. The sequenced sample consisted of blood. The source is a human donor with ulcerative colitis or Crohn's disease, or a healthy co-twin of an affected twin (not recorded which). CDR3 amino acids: CSARMGVAGGPHTDTQYF.